Listed below are T cell receptor beta chains from one sample, sequenced in a study of cytomegalovirus exposure and HLA in healthy donors. Method: immunoSEQ multiplex PCR; TCRdb's copy keeps in-frame clones and lacks some. The sample lists over 200,000 clones; around 90% were seen once. Sequencing was performed on PBMCs. The receptors derive from a woman aged 18-35 years in good health and CMV-seronegative. CDR3s include the opening cysteine and the closing phenylalanine or tryptophan. Fields, in order: V gene, J gene, clone size, D gene, CDR3 length, CDR3 protein, CDR3 DNA. The D gene is left open where the match is weak. Part of the rows lack a size; the others show once, few, many or a class for expanded clones.

TRBV7-2	TRBJ1-3	NA	NA	15	CASSFSGWGENTIYF	TGTGCCAGCAGCTTTTCAGGGTGGGGGGAAAACACCATATATTTT
TRBV9	TRBJ1-6	NA	NA	16	CASSVSPGGQYSPLHF	TGTGCCAGCAGCGTATCCCCCGGGGGGCAATACTCACCCCTCCACTTT
TRBV7-2	TRBJ2-7	NA	TRBD1	15	CASSFARQGTYEQYF	TGTGCCAGCAGCTTTGCGAGACAGGGGACCTACGAGCAGTACTTC
TRBV4-1	TRBJ2-1	NA	NA	15	CASSQVGRGNNEQFF	TGCGCCAGCAGCCAAGTCGGCAGGGGCAACAATGAGCAGTTCTTC
TRBV4-3	TRBJ1-5	NA	NA	14	CASSQGPGDQPQHF	TGCGCCAGCAGCCAAGGTCCCGGGGATCAGCCCCAGCATTTT
TRBV5-4	TRBJ2-2	NA	NA	14	CASSSPDSSRELFF	TGTGCCAGCAGCAGCCCGGACAGCTCCCGGGAGCTGTTTTTT
TRBV10-2	TRBJ2-1	NA	TRBD2	14	CASSSGSGGDEQFF	TGCGCCAGCAGTTCGGGTAGCGGGGGGGATGAGCAGTTCTTC
TRBV5-6	TRBJ2-7	NA	TRBD2	15	CASSPGTSGTYEQYF	TGTGCCAGCAGCCCAGGGACTAGCGGGACCTACGAGCAGTACTTC
TRBV18	TRBJ2-3	NA	NA	15	CASSPGGRPTDTQYF	TGTGCCAGCTCACCAGGGGGGAGACCGACAGATACGCAGTATTTT
TRBV5-6	TRBJ1-2	once	TRBD1	14	CASSNRQGIYGYTF	TGTGCCAGCAGCAATCGACAGGGGATCTATGGCTACACCTTC
TRBV9	TRBJ1-2	once	NA	15	CASSVDLGGAVGYTF	TGTGCCAGCAGCGTAGACCTTGGGGGGGCGGTTGGCTACACCTTC
TRBV2	TRBJ2-1	NA	NA	14	CASSAGGSYNEQFF	TGTGCCAGCAGCGCGGGTGGCTCCTACAATGAGCAGTTCTTC
TRBV5-6	TRBJ1-3	NA	TRBD1	13	CASSWDSGNTIYF	TGTGCCAGCAGCTGGGACAGTGGAAACACCATATATTTT
TRBV7-9	TRBJ1-2	NA	TRBD1	16	CASSLAEGQGNYGYTF	TGTGCCAGCAGCTTAGCAGAGGGACAGGGGAACTATGGCTACACCTTC
TRBV11-3	TRBJ2-1	once	TRBD2	18	CASSRDYPTGGLAQEQFF	TGTGCCAGCAGCCGGGACTATCCTACGGGGGGGCTTGCCCAAGAGCAGTTCTTC
TRBV5-1	TRBJ2-5	few	NA	14	CASSAQTYQETQYF	TGCGCCAGCAGCGCACAGACGTACCAAGAGACCCAGTACTTC
TRBV14	TRBJ2-3	NA	NA	12	CASSPGGSTQYF	TGTGCCAGCAGCCCCGGGGGAAGTACGCAGTATTTT
TRBV5-1	TRBJ2-1	NA	TRBD1	16	CASSLGQGALDNEQFF	TGCGCCAGCAGCTTGGGACAGGGGGCCCTTGACAATGAGCAGTTCTTC
TRBV7-9	TRBJ1-2	NA	NA	16	CASSLGLLEGLYGYTF	TGTGCCAGCAGCTTGGGTCTTCTTGAGGGTCTCTATGGCTACACCTTC
TRBV11-2	TRBJ2-1	NA	TRBD1	13	CASSSDRGNEQFF	TGTGCCAGCAGCTCGGACAGGGGAAATGAGCAGTTCTTC
TRBV28	TRBJ2-7	NA	NA	14	CASSLSVPAYEQYF	TGTGCCAGCAGTTTATCTGTCCCTGCCTACGAGCAGTACTTC
TRBV7-9	TRBJ1-5	NA	TRBD1	13	CASSRDRDQPQHF	TGTGCCAGCAGCCGAGACAGGGATCAGCCCCAGCATTTT
TRBV6-5	TRBJ1-6	NA	NA	15	CARSGGQAYNSPLHF	TGTGCCAGGTCGGGGGGGCAGGCCTATAATTCACCCCTCCACTTT
TRBV19	TRBJ2-7	NA	TRBD2	16	CASSIQRGPLSYEQYF	TGTGCCAGTAGTATTCAGCGGGGGCCTTTATCTTACGAGCAGTACTTC
TRBV4-3	TRBJ2-7	NA	NA	15	CASSQGRGDSYEQYF	TGCGCCAGCAGCCAAGGCAGGGGCGATTCCTACGAGCAGTACTTC
TRBV7-8	TRBJ2-5	once	TRBD2	16	CASSGTSGGAWETQYF	TGTGCCAGCAGCGGGACTAGCGGGGGGGCCTGGGAGACCCAGTACTTC
TRBV11-2	TRBJ1-3	NA	TRBD1	15	CASSLSTGSGNTIYF	TGTGCCAGCAGCCTCTCGACAGGGTCTGGAAACACCATATATTTT
TRBV14	TRBJ2-7	NA	TRBD2	13	CASSHGAGDEQYF	TGTGCCAGCAGCCACGGGGCGGGGGACGAGCAGTACTTC
TRBV18	TRBJ2-1	NA	NA	15	CASSPRRGERNEQFF	TGTGCCAGCTCACCCCGACGGGGAGAGAGGAATGAGCAGTTCTTC
TRBV28	TRBJ1-2	few	NA	14	CASSLGSRHYGYTF	TGTGCCAGCAGTTTGGGCAGTCGGCACTATGGCTACACCTTC
TRBV7-3	TRBJ2-2	NA	TRBD2	15	CASSLALAGAGELFF	TGTGCCAGCAGCTTGGCCCTAGCGGGGGCCGGGGAGCTGTTTTTT
TRBV11-2	TRBJ2-1	NA	TRBD2	15	CASSSPGLAFWEQFF	TGTGCCAGCAGCTCACCGGGACTAGCTTTCTGGGAGCAGTTCTTC
TRBV7-9	TRBJ1-3	NA	NA	16	CASSPKGTSSGNTIYF	TGTGCCAGCAGCCCGAAGGGGACAAGCTCTGGAAACACCATATATTTT
TRBV7-9	TRBJ1-1	NA	NA	15	CASSPSWGLRTEAFF	TGTGCCAGCAGCCCTAGCTGGGGGCTGCGGACTGAAGCTTTCTTT
TRBV5-1	TRBJ2-3	NA	NA	14	CASSLTGLTDTQYF	TGCGCCAGCAGCTTGACAGGGCTCACAGATACGCAGTATTTT
TRBV6-6	TRBJ1-6	NA	NA	12	CASSYGGSSLHF	TGTGCCAGCAGTTACGGCGGGAGCTCCCTCCACTTT
TRBV27	TRBJ1-1	once	NA	13	CASSQDRNTEAFF	TGTGCCAGCAGTCAGGACAGGAACACTGAAGCTTTCTTT
TRBV5-1	TRBJ2-2	NA	NA	13	CASRQESSGELFF	TGCGCCAGCAGACAGGAGAGTTCCGGGGAGCTGTTTTTT
TRBV28	TRBJ1-5	NA	NA	15	CASSLVGRSNQPQHF	TGTGCCAGCAGTTTAGTGGGGAGGAGCAATCAGCCCCAGCATTTT
TRBV9	TRBJ2-7	NA	NA	13	CASSVDESYEQYF	TGTGCCAGCAGCGTAGATGAGTCCTACGAGCAGTACTTC
TRBV7-9	TRBJ1-6	NA	TRBD1	15	CASSGQGDFHSPLHF	TGTGCCAGCAGCGGACAGGGAGATTTTCATTCACCCCTCCACTTT
TRBV6-1	TRBJ2-3	NA	NA	14	CTSRLGPYVDTQYF	TGTACCTCTCGGCTGGGGCCGTACGTAGATACGCAGTATTTT
TRBV7-7	TRBJ2-1	NA	TRBD1	15	CASSLDRGMYNEQFF	TGTGCTAGCAGCTTAGACAGGGGGATGTACAATGAGCAGTTCTTC
TRBV6-1	TRBJ1-5	NA	NA	13	CASSDTGKQPQHF	TGTGCCAGCAGCGATACAGGGAAACAGCCCCAGCATTTT
TRBV5-1	TRBJ1-6	once	TRBD1	15	CASSSGQGGGSPLHF	TGCGCCAGCAGCTCGGGACAGGGGGGAGGCTCACCCCTCCACTTT
TRBV5-4	TRBJ2-5	NA	NA	14	CASSWGRDQETQYF	TGTGCCAGCAGCTGGGGCAGGGATCAAGAGACCCAGTACTTC
TRBV2	TRBJ2-6	NA	NA	15	CASSEQGSGANVLTF	TGTGCCAGCAGTGAACAGGGCTCTGGGGCCAACGTCCTGACTTTC
TRBV4-1	TRBJ1-3	NA	TRBD1	17	CASSLRQGAEAGNTIYF	TGCGCCAGCAGCCTTCGACAGGGGGCAGAGGCCGGAAACACCATATATTTT
TRBV5-4	TRBJ1-2	NA	TRBD1	14	CASSREDRAAGYTF	TGTGCCAGCAGCCGGGAGGACAGGGCTGCTGGCTACACCTTC
TRBV5-4	TRBJ1-2	NA	TRBD1	15	CASSLGGQYNYGYTF	TGTGCCAGCAGCTTGGGGGGACAGTATAACTATGGCTACACCTTC
TRBV6-5	TRBJ2-7	NA	NA	15	CASSPDRRRSYEQYF	TGTGCCAGCAGCCCTGACAGACGACGGTCCTACGAGCAGTACTTC
TRBV5-1	TRBJ2-2	NA	NA	15	CASSLFSENTGELFF	TGCGCCAGCAGCTTGTTTTCAGAGAACACCGGGGAGCTGTTTTTT
TRBV7-2	TRBJ2-5	NA	TRBD2	18	CASSLVASGGAGQETQYF	TGTGCCAGCAGCTTAGTGGCTAGCGGGGGGGCCGGCCAAGAGACCCAGTACTTC